The clone carrying this TCR beta chain has a handful of counts. Its specificity is unknown. An end of the junction differs from the germline gene, which may be a read error. These data belong to a study of cytomegalovirus exposure and HLA in healthy donors. Regarding the study as a whole: TCR association rates varied by HLA locus in a later analysis, with DRB1 highest and HLA-C lowest. Data from an earlier analysis indicated that most TCR beta V segments were productive either about 87% or about 30% of the time. Rarity held for most TCR sequences, but there were some public TCRs that occurred in many donors.

The primer mix had 60 Vbeta and 13 Jbeta primers. In the original analysis: A follow-up analysis tallied about 80 million unique TCR beta chains, approximately 10 million shared. The data were produced by immunoSEQ multiplex PCR, yet TCRdb's version contains in-frame clones alone and is incomplete. V and J calls and clone size are given by that table; D and trimming were obtained from the DNA. The table includes roughly 92,000 clones, less than 10% detected once. CDR1 and CDR2 (germline): SSHAT, FNYEAQ (reference sequence). The CDR3 has 13 residues. The origin of this receptor is a man aged 50 or older in good health and CMV-seronegative. Material for sequencing was PBMCs. This chain connects TRBV7-7 to TRBJ2-7, with D possibly TRBD2 on 6 matching bases. CDR3 loop: CASSSRLETEQYF. DNA for the CDR3: TGTGCTAGCAGCTCCAGACTAGAAACCGAGCAGTACTTC.